A single sample gave rise to the 21 T cell receptor beta chains below, sequenced in a study of shared T cell receptors in the human thymus. Method: immunoSEQ multiplex PCR; TCRdb's copy keeps in-frame clones and lacks some. In the table there are over 650,000 clones, 80% to 90% of which are singletons. These data were likewise used in another study, on human thymus T cells.

Input material: thymocytes. The receptors here all came from a boy in the first two years of life with a congenital heart defect.

V and J are TRBV15 and TRBJ2-1, with D perhaps matching TRBD1 (6 bases). The CDR3 extends over 17 amino acids. Trimming took off 3 bases at V and 6 bases at J, with 21 bases between the two ends. Germline assignment: CDR1 LNHNV and CDR2 YYDKDF (reference sequence). The CDR3 DNA reads TGTGCCACCAGCAGCCTCCAAGGACCCAGGGGTCCCAATGAGCAGTTCTTC. Translating gives CATSSLQGPRGPNEQFF.

The CDR3 region is CASSQDLPQYF. For the CDR3, the DNA is TGTGCCAGCAGCCAGGACTTACCCCAGTACTTC. This chain uses TRBV11-2 with TRBJ2-5; possibly TRBD2 for D (5 bases). The V gene lost 5 bases and the J gene lost 9 bases, with 10 bases spanning the gap. The germline V gene has CDR1 SGHAT and CDR2 FQNNGV. The CDR3 totals 11 residues. The complete variable domain, with remaining parts taken from reference TRBV11-2 and TRBJ2-5, reads EAGVAQSPRYKIIEKRQSVAFWCNPISGHATLYWYQQILGQGPKLLIQFQNNGVVDDSQLPKDRFSAERLKGVDSTLKIQPAKLEDSAVYLCASSQDLPQYFGPGTRLLVL.

The chain carries TRBV30 and TRBJ1-5, with TRBD1 matching over 8 bases. Losses at the gene ends were 2 bases for V and 8 bases for J; bases not matched to a gene: 14. This CDR3 has 16 amino acids. Looked up from germline, CDR1 is GTSNPN and CDR2 is SVGIG (reference sequence). The CDR3 DNA is TGTGCCTGGAGTCCGACAGGGGCTGGTCAGGGTGAGCCCCAGCATTTT. It yields the protein CAWSPTGAGQGEPQHF.

The chain joins TRBV11-2 to TRBJ2-2; maybe TRBD2 (6 bases). The CDR3 contains 15 residues. Deletions cut 1 base from V and 0 bases from J, with 6 bases between. Germline V lookup: CDR1 SGHAT, CDR2 FQNNGV. The CDR3 spells CASSLGGANTGELFF. The CDR3 DNA follows: TGTGCCAGCAGCTTAGGGGGGGCGAACACCGGGGAGCTGTTTTTT.

The chain is built from TRBV15 and TRBJ2-7; the D gene is possibly TRBD2 (7 bases). This CDR3 region has 15 residues. Trimming removed 5 bases from V and 2 bases from J, with 16 bases in between. The V gene's germline CDR1 is LNHNV and CDR2 YYDKDF (reference sequence). CDR3 nucleotide sequence: TGTGCCACCAGCGTTCGGGGGGCAGGAACCTACGAGCAGTACTTC. Its protein product is CATSVRGAGTYEQYF.

There are a few counts of this clone. The V call is TRBV14, the J call TRBJ1-2, with TRBD1 matching 12 bases. CDR3 length equals 15 residues. The V and J ends lost 6 bases and 7 bases, in that order; junction bases with no gene match: 9. Germline CDR1 and CDR2: SGHDN and FVKESK. The CDR3 nucleotides read TGTGCCAGCAGGTCAGGGGACAGGGGGCGATCTGGCTACACCTTC. It encodes CASRSGDRGRSGYTF.

J is TRBJ2-5 and V is TRBV6-5; D gene unclear. Per the germline V gene, CDR1 is MNHEY and CDR2 is SVGAGI. V lost 7 bases to trimming and J lost 1 base, with 10 bases between them. This CDR3 contains 13 residues. CDR3 region: CASTPALQETQYF. The CDR3 DNA reads as TGTGCCAGCACTCCCGCGCTCCAAGAGACCCAGTACTTC.

This chain joins TRBV7-6 and TRBJ1-4; 8 bases match TRBD1. From germline, CDR1 is SGHVS and CDR2 FNYEAQ. This CDR3 spans 14 amino acids. V lost 6 bases to trimming and J lost 10 bases; unmatched junction nucleotides: 10. The CDR3 loop is CASSGQGGVGKLFF. CDR3 bases: TGTGCCAGCAGTGGACAGGGAGGGGTTGGAAAACTGTTTTTT.

This chain connects TRBV19 to TRBJ1-2; TRBD1 matches 9 bases. V shed 3 bases and J 3 bases; nucleotides not matched to a gene: 11. This CDR3 region has 17 residues. Looked up from germline, CDR1 is LNHDA and CDR2 is SQIVND (reference sequence). The CDR3: CASSIPARDRVDYGYTF. The CDR3 nucleotides read TGTGCCAGTAGTATCCCCGCCCGGGACAGGGTCGACTATGGCTACACCTTC.

The V call is TRBV4-3, the J call TRBJ2-1, with 7 bases lining up with TRBD2. The length of the CDR3 is 17 residues. The V gene's germline CDR1 is LGHNA and CDR2 YSLEER. The ends lost 0 bases at V and 5 bases at J; junction bases unmatched: 10. The CDR3 DNA reads as TGCGCCAGCAGCCAAGAACCCCTGCGGGAGCCCCACAATGAGCAGTTCTTC. It encodes CASSQEPLREPHNEQFF.

The chain employs TRBV7-9 and TRBJ1-4; no firm D call. This CDR3 is built from 15 residues. V shed 2 bases and J shed 0 bases, with 7 bases lying between them. Per germline, CDR1 SEHNR and CDR2 FQNEAQ (reference sequence). The CDR3 reads CASSLLQTTNEKLFF. CDR3 DNA sequence: TGTGCCAGCAGCTTATTACAGACAACTAATGAAAAACTGTTTTTT.

This chain links TRBV4-2 with TRBJ2-5; tentative D call: TRBD1 (6 bases). The V end lost 4 bases, the J end lost 4 bases, and 16 bases lay between the germline ends. Germline CDR1 reads LGHNA; CDR2 reads YNFKEQ. The CDR3 runs to 15 residues. The DNA of the CDR3 is TGTGCCAGCAGCCCTCACTTGGGGGCTGGAGAGACCCAGTACTTC. Amino acid sequence: CASSPHLGAGETQYF.

Concerning this clone itself: Within the sample, other DNA sequences also encode this same CDR3. V gene TRBV5-6 combines with J gene TRBJ1-1, with D possibly matching TRBD1 (6 bases). Trimming removed 2 bases from V and 7 bases from J, with 6 bases in between. Germline CDR1 and CDR2: SGHDT and YYEEEE. The CDR3 loop spans 11 amino acids. CDR3 residues: CASSLQGEAFF. The CDR3 region has the DNA TGTGCCAGCAGCTTACAGGGTGAAGCTTTCTTT.

The V and J genes are TRBV5-1 and TRBJ2-5; possibly TRBD1 for D (5 bases). Germline V lookup: CDR1 SGHRS, CDR2 YFSETQ. V was shortened by 2 bases and J by 4 bases, with 12 bases between the two germline ends. The CDR3 is made up of 14 amino acids. The CDR3 DNA sequence: TGCGCCAGCAGCTTCTCAGGGCTCGCAGAGACCCAGTACTTC. Protein sequence: CASSFSGLAETQYF.

The J gene is TRBJ1-1, the V gene TRBV15, with a possible D match to TRBD1 (6 bases). Trimming left V 1 base short and J 5 bases short, with 14 bases between. Germline values: CDR1 LNHNV, CDR2 YYDKDF (reference sequence). CDR3 length equals 15 residues. The chain's CDR3 is CATSRGQGQGTEAFF. The DNA for the CDR3 is TGTGCCACCAGCAGAGGGCAGGGGCAGGGGACTGAAGCTTTCTTT. Looking up the rest from reference TRBV15 and TRBJ1-1 gives the full variable domain: DAMVIQNPRYQVTQFGKPVTLSCSQTLNHNVMYWYQQKSSQAPKLLFHYYDKDFNNEADTPDNFQSRRPNTSFCFLDIRSPGLGDTAMYLCATSRGQGQGTEAFFGQGTRLTVV.

The genes are TRBV6-6 and TRBJ2-7, with TRBD2 matching 9 bases. Germline trimming cut 5 bases from V and 4 bases from J; bases unmatched to any gene: 3. Germline lookup yields CDR1 MNHNY and CDR2 SVGAGI (reference sequence). This CDR3 is built from 13 residues. CDR3 region: CASSLAGKYEQYF. For the CDR3, the DNA is TGTGCCAGCAGTCTAGCGGGGAAATACGAGCAGTACTTC.

The chain joins TRBV10-3 to TRBJ1-2; 8 positions match TRBD1. Germline V gene lookup returns CDR1 ENHRY and CDR2 SYGVKD. The V segment lost 4 bases and the J segment 4 bases; nucleotides outside the gene matches: 11. The length of the CDR3 is 16 residues. CDR3 DNA: TGTGCCATCAGTGTTTGCCAGGGGGCGCCCATCTATGGCTACACCTTC. Translated: CAISVCQGAPIYGYTF.

The CDR3 reads CASRGQKNYEQYF. CDR3 nucleotides: TGTGCTAGTCGGGGACAGAAGAACTACGAGCAGTACTTC. The chain joins TRBV12-5 to TRBJ2-7, with 7 bases matching TRBD1. CDR1 is LGHNT and CDR2 is FRNRAP in the germline V gene. With V trimmed by 8 bases and J by 3 bases, 7 bases remained unmatched. The CDR3 sequence is 13 residues long.

This clone occurred once. V gene TRBV6-5 combines with J gene TRBJ2-3; 9 nucleotides align to TRBD2. This CDR3 is built from 16 residues. J lost 5 bases, V lost 0 bases, and 6 bases had no gene match. Germline V CDR1 and CDR2: MNHEY, SVGAGI. The CDR3 here is CASSYSSSGALDTQYF. CDR3 nucleotides: TGTGCCAGCAGTTACTCCTCTAGCGGGGCCCTAGATACGCAGTATTTT.

The CDR3 DNA reads TGCAGTGCATGGTCTCCGCGGGGCTACACCTTC. It encodes CSAWSPRGYTF. The rearrangement links TRBV20-1 to TRBJ1-2; no clear D gene. The CDR3 runs to 11 residues. Germline CDR1 and CDR2: DFQATT and SNEGSKA (reference sequence). The V gene lost 6 bases and the J gene lost 8 bases, with 13 bases spanning the gap.

The V and J genes are TRBV7-2 and TRBJ1-1, with TRBD1 as a possible D gene (5 bases). The CDR3 spans 16 residues. Germline CDR1 SGHTA, CDR2 FQGNSA. Trimming took off 2 bases at V and 0 bases at J, with 13 bases between the two ends. The CDR3 here is CASSLITGTMNTEAFF. In DNA, the CDR3 is TGTGCCAGCAGCTTAATTACAGGCACAATGAACACTGAAGCTTTCTTT.